This entry lists 30 T cell receptor beta chains sequenced from one sample in a study of identifying expanded T cells in peripheral blood. Measured with immunoSEQ multiplex PCR; TCRdb has only the in-frame clones, and not every one. The sample carries approximately 92,000 clones, about 85% recorded once. The sample taken for sequencing was blood. These receptors came from a person aged 18 to 75 in good health.

J is TRBJ2-7 and V is TRBV5-1, with D perhaps TRBD1 (5 bases). Germline V CDR1 and CDR2: SGHRS, YFSETQ. The V and J ends lost 5 bases and 2 bases respectively, with 17 bases between them. CDR3 length: 15 amino acids. This CDR3 reads CASRVTDSVTYEQYF. The DNA of the CDR3 is TGCGCCAGCAGGGTTACCGACAGTGTAACCTACGAGCAGTACTTC.

The V call is TRBV19, the J call TRBJ2-6; 7 nucleotides match TRBD2. Trimming removed 6 bases from V and 3 bases from J; junction bases left unmatched: 5. This CDR3 region has 15 residues. Germline CDR1 LNHDA, CDR2 SQIVND (reference sequence). The CDR3 bases are TGTGCCAGTAGATCGGGGGGTCGTGGGGCCAACGTCCTGACTTTC. As protein: CASRSGGRGANVLTF.

The chain recombines TRBV19 with TRBJ1-2, with 8 bases that match TRBD1. Unmatched junction bases numbered 11, after V lost 6 bases and J lost 2 bases. Germline-derived CDR1 and CDR2 are LNHDA and SQIVND (reference sequence). The CDR3 is made up of 16 amino acids. CDR3 sequence: CASRNLGQGLNYGYTF. The CDR3 DNA is TGTGCCAGTAGAAATTTAGGACAGGGTCTCAACTATGGCTACACCTTC.

The count of this clone is one. The chain carries TRBV7-9 and TRBJ2-3; TRBD2 matches 11 bases. J gave up 5 bases and V 1 base, and 2 bases lay outside the gene matches. Germline V gene sequence: CDR1 SEHNR, CDR2 FQNEAQ (reference sequence). CDR3 length equals 15 residues. CDR3 DNA sequence: TGTGCCAGCAGCTTAGTAGCGGGGGGGCGAGATACGCAGTATTTT. It codes for CASSLVAGGRDTQYF.

V and J are TRBV18 and TRBJ1-1; D is uncertain. The germline CDR1 and CDR2 sequences are KGHSH and LQKENI. The CDR3 spans 14 residues. V lost 4 bases and J lost 0, with 9 bases in between. In DNA form, the CDR3 reads TGTGCCAGCTCACAGGTAGGAATGAACACTGAAGCTTTCTTT. Protein sequence: CASSQVGMNTEAFF. Full variable domain (missing parts from reference TRBV18 and TRBJ1-1): NAGVMQNPRHLVRRRGQEARLRCSPMKGHSHVYWYRQLPEEGLKFMVYLQKENIIDESGMPKERFSAEFPKEGPSILRIQQVVRGDSAAYFCASSQVGMNTEAFFGQGTRLTVV.

There are a few counts of this clone. The chain recombines TRBV2 with TRBJ1-2; D call uncertain. The length of the CDR3 is 12 residues. The V and J ends lost 8 bases and 2 bases respectively, with 9 bases between them. CDR1 and CDR2 from the germline V gene are SNHLY and FYNNEI. CDR3 residues: CASGWQNYGYTF. The CDR3, as DNA: TGTGCCAGCGGATGGCAAAACTATGGCTACACCTTC.

V gene TRBV30 combines with J gene TRBJ2-7, with D perhaps assigned TRBD1 or TRBD2 (5 bases each). The CDR3 runs to 16 residues. Trimming took 3 bases from V and 2 from J, leaving 20 bases between them. From germline, CDR1 is GTSNPN and CDR2 SVGIG (reference sequence). Here the CDR3 DNA reads TGTGCCTGGAGGTCTTTAATGGGGGTCTCAACCTACGAGCAGTACTTC. Its protein product is CAWRSLMGVSTYEQYF.

The chain uses TRBV7-2 and TRBJ1-1, with no clear D. The CDR3 length is 13 residues. The germline V gene has CDR1 SGHTA and CDR2 FQGNSA. V shed 5 bases and J shed 1 base, with 8 bases lying between them. CDR3 sequence: CASSPGRNTEAFF. The CDR3 DNA sequence: TGTGCCAGCAGCCCGGGCAGGAACACTGAAGCTTTCTTT. The full variable domain, with the rest looked up from reference TRBV7-2 and TRBJ1-1, is GAGVSQSPSNKVTEKGKDVELRCDPISGHTALYWYRQSLGQGLEFLIYFQGNSAPDKSGLPSDRFSAERTGGSVSTLTIQRTQQEDSAVYLCASSPGRNTEAFFGQGTRLTVV.

This clone has just one count. The gene calls are TRBV30 and TRBJ1-1; a possible D gene is TRBD1 (5 bases). The CDR3 totals 14 residues. Germline CDR1 is GTSNPN and CDR2 is SVGIG (reference sequence). V lost 1 base and J lost 5, with 14 bases in between. The CDR3 DNA sequence: TGTGCCTGGAGTGAGGGGTCTCGAAGGACTGAAGCTTTCTTT. This codes for CAWSEGSRRTEAFF.

The chain employs TRBV6-5 and TRBJ2-7; 9 nucleotides match TRBD2. Germline V gene lookup returns CDR1 MNHEY and CDR2 SVGAGI. The CDR3 sequence is 15 residues long. V shed 4 bases, J shed 3 bases, and the junction held 7 bases outside the gene matches. The CDR3 spells CASSLGGGAIYEQYF. The CDR3 coding sequence is TGTGCCAGCAGTTTAGGCGGGGGGGCCATCTACGAGCAGTACTTC.

There are a few counts of this clone. V gene TRBV7-2 combines with J gene TRBJ1-6, with TRBD1 matching over 7 bases. The CDR3 loop spans 15 amino acids. Germline CDR1 and CDR2: SGHTA and FQGNSA. Unmatched junction bases numbered 9, after V lost 4 bases and J lost 9 bases. In nucleotides, the CDR3 is TGTGCCAGCAGCTCGACTTTGACAGGGAGTTCACCCCTCCACTTT. Encoded protein: CASSSTLTGSSPLHF.

V gene TRBV6-5 combines with J gene TRBJ1-1; D might be TRBD1 (5 bases). Germline lookup yields CDR1 MNHEY and CDR2 SVGAGI. The CDR3 contains 14 residues. The V and J ends lost 2 bases and 8 bases respectively, with 15 bases between them. The CDR3 coding sequence is TGTGCCAGCAGTTACAATCCAGGGAGGGACGAAGCTTTCTTT. Its translation is CASSYNPGRDEAFF.

The chain has TRBV11-2 and TRBJ2-1; a weak D match, TRBD1 (5 bases). Trimming removed 4 bases from V and 12 bases from J, with 13 bases in between. The germline V gene encodes CDR1 SGHAT and CDR2 FQNNGV. The CDR3 loop spans 12 amino acids. CDR3 loop: CASSYMGQGQFF. The CDR3 DNA sequence: TGTGCCAGCAGCTACATGGGGCAGGGGCAGTTCTTC.

The rearrangement joins TRBV9 to TRBJ1-1; unclear D gene. The CDR3 length is 16 residues. Germline lookup yields CDR1 SGDLS and CDR2 YYNGEE. V lost 4 bases and J lost 1, with 17 bases in between. The CDR3 coding sequence is TGTGCCAGCAGCCCCCAATCTGGCATCAGGAACACTGAAGCTTTCTTT. This sequence encodes CASSPQSGIRNTEAFF.

The rearrangement joins TRBV7-9 to TRBJ2-2; a possible D gene is TRBD1 (8 bases). The V gene lost 5 bases and the J gene lost 0 bases, with 13 bases spanning the gap. CDR3 length equals 16 residues. CDR1 and CDR2 from the germline V gene are SEHNR and FQNEAQ (reference sequence). The CDR3 nucleotides read TGTGCCAGCAGCCAGCGGGGACAGGCGAACACCGGGGAGCTGTTTTTT. Translated: CASSQRGQANTGELFF.

The V and J genes are TRBV19 and TRBJ1-1, with TRBD1 matching 8 bases. CDR1 is LNHDA and CDR2 is SQIVND in the germline V gene (reference sequence). V lost 5 bases to trimming and J lost 7 bases; unmatched junction nucleotides: 6. The CDR3 length is 13 residues. The CDR3 DNA reads as TGTGCCAGTAGTGCGCAGGGGGCGGGTGAAGCTTTCTTT. Its protein product is CASSAQGAGEAFF.

This rearrangement joins TRBV7-9 to TRBJ2-7; unclear D gene. V was clipped by 5 bases and J by 6 bases, with 11 bases between them. The CDR3 sequence is 12 residues long. The germline gives CDR1 SEHNR, CDR2 FQNEAQ (reference sequence). CDR3 protein: CASSPVGGEQYF. The CDR3 DNA sequence: TGTGCCAGCAGCCCCGTCGGTGGCGAGCAGTACTTC.

This chain joins TRBV19 and TRBJ2-5, with D possibly matching TRBD1 (5 bases). V was pared by 6 bases and J by 1 base, with 9 bases between. There are 13 residues in the CDR3. Germline values: CDR1 LNHDA, CDR2 SQIVND (reference sequence). CDR3 bases: TGTGCCAGTAGCCAGGGTCTCCAAGAGACCCAGTACTTC. This sequence encodes CASSQGLQETQYF.

This chain links TRBV27 with TRBJ2-3; D is uncertain. The CDR3 runs to 15 residues. Germline V gives CDR1 MNHEY, CDR2 SMNVEV (reference sequence). V lost 3 bases and J 2 bases, leaving 12 bases between the germline ends. For the CDR3, the DNA is TGTGCCAGCAGTTTCGGCAGAACCTTCACAGATACGCAGTATTTT. Amino acid sequence: CASSFGRTFTDTQYF.

This clone came up a few times. The genes are TRBV6-5 and TRBJ2-3; D gene ambiguous. The CDR3 extends over 14 amino acids. Germline V gene sequence: CDR1 MNHEY, CDR2 SVGAGI. V lost 6 bases to trimming and J lost 0 bases, with 10 bases between them. The CDR3: CASRRAGSTDTQYF. CDR3 coding DNA: TGTGCCAGCAGGCGAGCCGGGAGCACAGATACGCAGTATTTT.

The chain carries TRBV4-3 and TRBJ2-6, with 9 bases matching TRBD1. V lost 8 bases, J lost 4 bases, and 6 bases stayed unmatched. The germline gives CDR1 LGHNA, CDR2 YSLEER. The CDR3 is 15 amino acids. CDR3 amino acids: CASGQGTDGANVLTF. CDR3 sequence (DNA): TGCGCCAGCGGACAGGGGACGGACGGGGCCAACGTCCTGACTTTC.

Only one count was recorded for this clone. The chain uses TRBV10-3 and TRBJ1-1, with TRBD1 matching 8 bases. CDR1 ENHRY and CDR2 SYGVKD come from the germline V gene. The CDR3 consists of 12 residues. Germline trimming cut 10 bases from V and 4 bases from J; bases unmatched to any gene: 5. The CDR3 loop reads CANSDRGTEAFF. In DNA form, the CDR3 reads TGTGCCAACAGCGACAGGGGCACTGAAGCTTTCTTT.

The V and J genes are TRBV4-3 and TRBJ1-6; D is unresolved. Trimming cost V 1 base and J 4 bases, with 11 bases left between them. Germline CDR1 reads LGHNA; CDR2 reads YSLEER. The CDR3 runs 16 residues. Written as DNA, the CDR3 is TGCGCCAGCAGCCAAGGGCGGGGTAATTATAATTCACCCCTCCACTTT. Translating gives CASSQGRGNYNSPLHF.

There are a few counts of this clone. The chain carries TRBV30 and TRBJ1-1; D is unclear. V was shortened by 3 bases and J by 8 bases, with 13 bases between the two germline ends. This CDR3 is built from 12 residues. Germline CDR1 GTSNPN, CDR2 SVGIG (reference sequence). The CDR3 here is CAWSPLASEAFF. CDR3 coding DNA: TGTGCCTGGAGCCCCTTGGCTAGCGAAGCTTTCTTT.

The chain is built from TRBV5-1 and TRBJ1-1, with D unresolved. The V and J ends lost 4 bases and 1 base respectively, with 11 bases between them. The CDR3 runs 14 residues. Germline V gene data show CDR1 as SGHRS and CDR2 as YFSETQ. The CDR3: CASSPKEGNTEAFF. The CDR3 DNA reads as TGCGCCAGCAGCCCGAAGGAGGGGAACACTGAAGCTTTCTTT.

The chain links TRBV6-5 to TRBJ2-7, with D hard to call. Germline V gene sequence: CDR1 MNHEY, CDR2 SVGAGI. V was cut by 0 bases and J by 0 bases, with 6 bases left in between. CDR3 length: 14 amino acids. The CDR3 region has the DNA TGTGCCAGCAGTTACTCGAGGAGCTCCTACGAGCAGTACTTC. It translates to CASSYSRSSYEQYF.

V usage is TRBV27 and J usage is TRBJ1-5, with D possibly matching TRBD1 (5 bases). CDR1 is MNHEY and CDR2 is SMNVEV in the germline V gene (reference sequence). Trimming pared 1 base from V and 9 bases from J, leaving 22 bases between. The CDR3 totals 17 residues. The CDR3 here is CASSLFGGRGLDMPQHF. CDR3 DNA: TGTGCCAGCAGTTTATTTGGAGGGAGGGGATTAGACATGCCCCAGCATTTT.

The chain is built from TRBV7-9 and TRBJ2-3, with TRBD2 identical over 12 bases. V lost 5 bases and J lost 3; bases outside the gene matches: 9. In germline, CDR1 is SEHNR, CDR2 FQNEAQ (reference sequence). The CDR3 contains 17 residues. The CDR3 region is CASSPGLAGTTTDTQYF. The CDR3 DNA sequence: TGTGCCAGCAGCCCAGGACTAGCGGGGACCACAACAGATACGCAGTATTTT.

The chain couples TRBV9 to TRBJ2-2; D is tentatively TRBD1 or TRBD2 (5 bases each). Trimming removed 3 bases from V and 1 base from J, with 19 bases in between. Germline V lookup: CDR1 SGDLS, CDR2 YYNGEE. This CDR3 has 18 amino acids. The CDR3 reads CASSDELIAGGNTGELFF. In DNA form, the CDR3 reads TGTGCCAGCAGCGACGAACTCATTGCTGGGGGGAACACCGGGGAGCTGTTTTTT.

The chain recombines TRBV5-6 with TRBJ2-1; D call uncertain. V lost 5 bases and J lost 8, with 20 bases in between. The CDR3 sequence is 15 residues long. Germline CDR1 and CDR2: SGHDT and YYEEEE. The CDR3, as DNA: TGTGCCAGCAGTTTAGACCCCGGATCGCTACATGAGCAGTTCTTC. It encodes CASSLDPGSLHEQFF.